This T cell receptor beta chain was identified in a study of shared T cell receptors in the human thymus. The CDR3 consists of 17 residues. The germline V gene has CDR1 SGHNT and CDR2 YYREEE (reference sequence). The J segment lost 1 base and the V segment lost 4 bases, leaving 8 bases of the junction unmatched. Some clones are missing from TCRdb's copy, which holds only in-frame ones; the method was immunoSEQ multiplex PCR. The sample holds 700,000 to 750,000 clones, 70% to 90% seen once. The sample also formed part of further work on human thymus T cells. This second study notes: The people who donated were healthy Finnish babies having corrective surgery for congenital heart defects. Resections that were taken during corrective heart surgery supplied the thymus tissue. Repertoires from thymus and blood appeared to show biased V and J gene usage. Reports from related research described highly overlapping thymic repertoires among unrelated individuals.

Sequencing input: thymocytes. This TCR came from a girl under three years old with a congenital heart defect. This sequence joins TRBV5-4 and TRBJ2-6; TRBD1 matches 7 bases. The CDR3 bases are TGTGCCAGCAGCCCGACCCGGACAGGTTCTGGGGCCAACGTCCTGACTTTC. Encoded protein: CASSPTRTGSGANVLTF.